The rows below give T cell receptor beta chains drawn from one sample of a study of T cell responses to AZD1222 COVID-19 vaccine. Method: immunoSEQ multiplex PCR; TCRdb's copy keeps in-frame clones and lacks some. The sample shows approximately 150,000 clones, around 88% of them seen only once. The source was peripheral blood, collected on day 0 of MenACWY control vaccination. The receptors were sampled from an adult in good health. Each CDR3 is given with its conserved first and last residue. D genes are given only for firm matches. Some rows mark clone size as missing; the rest say once, few, many or name a class of expanded clone.

d_gene: .; v_gene: TRBV6-5; abundance: once; len: 12; j_gene: TRBJ1-1; CDR3aa: CASFTANTEAFF; CDR3nt: TGTGCCAGCTTTACAGCAAACACTGAAGCTTTCTTT
d_gene: .; v_gene: TRBV11-2; abundance: .; len: 14; j_gene: TRBJ2-7; CDR3aa: CASSATSGSYEQYF; CDR3nt: TGTGCCAGCAGCGCGACTAGTGGCTCCTACGAGCAGTACTTC
d_gene: .; v_gene: TRBV12-3/TRBV12-4; abundance: few; len: 13; j_gene: TRBJ1-2; CDR3aa: CASSRRANYGYTF; CDR3nt: TGTGCCAGCAGCCGGCGGGCGAACTATGGCTACACCTTC
d_gene: .; v_gene: TRBV19; abundance: once; len: 14; j_gene: TRBJ2-5; CDR3aa: CASAEEWQKETQYF; CDR3nt: TGTGCCAGCGCAGAGGAGTGGCAGAAGGAGACCCAGTACTTC
d_gene: .; v_gene: TRBV5-1; abundance: .; len: 18; j_gene: TRBJ1-4; CDR3aa: CASSLKQGSRKLNEKLFF; CDR3nt: TGCGCCAGCAGCTTAAAACAAGGGAGTAGGAAGCTTAATGAAAAACTGTTTTTT
d_gene: .; v_gene: TRBV19; abundance: .; len: 16; j_gene: TRBJ2-3; CDR3aa: CASSFPAGWDTDTQYF; CDR3nt: TGTGCCAGTAGTTTCCCGGCAGGGTGGGACACAGATACGCAGTATTTT
d_gene: TRBD1; v_gene: TRBV7-9; abundance: .; len: 14; j_gene: TRBJ2-3; CDR3aa: CASHRDRRTDTQYF; CDR3nt: TGTGCCAGCCACAGGGACAGGCGCACAGATACGCAGTATTTT
d_gene: .; v_gene: TRBV19; abundance: few; len: 17; j_gene: TRBJ2-1; CDR3aa: CASSIKAAGVQGNEQFF; CDR3nt: TGTGCCAGTAGTATAAAGGCCGCGGGGGTACAGGGCAATGAGCAGTTCTTC
d_gene: .; v_gene: TRBV7-9; abundance: .; len: 14; j_gene: TRBJ1-4; CDR3aa: CASSLGTDLEKLFF; CDR3nt: TGTGCCAGCAGCTTAGGGACAGACCTTGAAAAACTGTTTTTT
d_gene: .; v_gene: TRBV12-5; abundance: once; len: 13; j_gene: TRBJ1-1; CDR3aa: CASGPGAGTEAFF; CDR3nt: TGTGCTAGTGGACCAGGGGCTGGGACTGAAGCTTTCTTT
d_gene: .; v_gene: TRBV12-3/TRBV12-4; abundance: .; len: 13; j_gene: TRBJ1-5; CDR3aa: CASSLDLNQPQHF; CDR3nt: TGTGCCAGCAGTTTGGACCTCAATCAGCCCCAGCATTTT
d_gene: TRBD1; v_gene: TRBV15; abundance: .; len: 14; j_gene: TRBJ1-2; CDR3aa: CATSRALDRRDYTF; CDR3nt: TGTGCCACCAGCAGAGCTCTGGACAGGCGCGACTACACCTTC
d_gene: .; v_gene: TRBV11-2; abundance: .; len: 14; j_gene: TRBJ1-5; CDR3aa: CASSLGRDNQPQHF; CDR3nt: TGTGCCAGCAGCTTAGGCAGGGACAATCAGCCCCAGCATTTT
d_gene: .; v_gene: TRBV6-1; abundance: .; len: 15; j_gene: TRBJ2-1; CDR3aa: CASSEALASYNEQFF; CDR3nt: TGTGCCAGCAGTGAAGCTTTGGCCTCCTACAATGAGCAGTTCTTC
d_gene: .; v_gene: TRBV25-1; abundance: .; len: 13; j_gene: TRBJ2-5; CDR3aa: CASSEWEQETQYF; CDR3nt: TGTGCCAGCAGTGAATGGGAGCAAGAGACCCAGTACTTC
d_gene: .; v_gene: TRBV12-3/TRBV12-4; abundance: .; len: 11; j_gene: TRBJ2-7; CDR3aa: CASRGAYEQYF; CDR3nt: TGTGCCAGTCGAGGGGCCTACGAGCAGTACTTC
d_gene: TRBD2; v_gene: TRBV6-5; abundance: .; len: 13; j_gene: TRBJ2-5; CDR3aa: CASSYREGETQYF; CDR3nt: TGTGCCAGCAGTTACAGGGAGGGAGAGACCCAGTACTTC
d_gene: TRBD1; v_gene: TRBV18; abundance: .; len: 15; j_gene: TRBJ2-1; CDR3aa: CASSPRTGEYNEQFF; CDR3nt: TGTGCCAGCTCACCCCGGACAGGGGAGTACAATGAGCAGTTCTTC
d_gene: .; v_gene: TRBV9; abundance: .; len: 15; j_gene: TRBJ2-3; CDR3aa: CASSVVASGTDTQYF; CDR3nt: TGTGCCAGCAGCGTAGTAGCTAGCGGCACAGATACGCAGTATTTT
d_gene: .; v_gene: TRBV11-3; abundance: .; len: 15; j_gene: TRBJ2-7; CDR3aa: CASSARREITYEQYF; CDR3nt: TGTGCCAGCAGCGCCCGGAGAGAGATAACCTACGAGCAGTACTTC
d_gene: TRBD1; v_gene: TRBV5-1; abundance: .; len: 14; j_gene: TRBJ1-2; CDR3aa: CASSFEQGRFGYTF; CDR3nt: TGCGCCAGCAGTTTCGAACAGGGGCGGTTTGGCTACACCTTC
d_gene: TRBD1; v_gene: TRBV18; abundance: .; len: 14; j_gene: TRBJ1-1; CDR3aa: CASYRDRENTEAFF; CDR3nt: TGTGCCAGTTATCGGGACAGAGAAAACACTGAAGCTTTCTTT
d_gene: .; v_gene: TRBV28; abundance: .; len: 13; j_gene: TRBJ1-1; CDR3aa: CASRRTANTEAFF; CDR3nt: TGTGCCAGCAGGAGGACAGCGAACACTGAAGCTTTCTTT
d_gene: .; v_gene: TRBV4-3; abundance: few; len: 16; j_gene: TRBJ2-2; CDR3aa: CASSQDFGAATGELFF; CDR3nt: TGCGCCAGCAGCCAAGATTTTGGGGCTGCCACCGGGGAGCTGTTTTTT
d_gene: TRBD1; v_gene: TRBV14; abundance: .; len: 14; j_gene: TRBJ2-7; CDR3aa: CASSYTGGYYEQYF; CDR3nt: TGTGCCAGCAGCTATACAGGGGGCTACTACGAGCAGTACTTC